This passage covers 29 T cell receptor beta chains from one sample sequenced in a study of OX40 agonist ivuxolimab in advanced cancers. Assay: immunoSEQ multiplex PCR; the TCRdb copy retains only in-frame clones and omits some. The data show about 70,000 clones, approximately 82% seen once. This sample comprised CD4+ or CD8+ T cells sorted from blood, obtained in a trial of the OX40 agonist ivuxolimab. The receptors here all came from an adult with an advanced solid tumor such as melanoma, head and neck, liver or kidney cancer.

V usage is TRBV28 and J usage is TRBJ2-3; 9 positions match TRBD1. The CDR3 extends over 15 amino acids. V was pared by 7 bases and J by 1 base, with 6 bases of the junction left unmatched. Per germline, CDR1 MDHEN and CDR2 SYDVKM. The CDR3 DNA follows: TGTGCCAGCACCCCCGGGGACAGGGGCACAGATACGCAGTATTTT. It translates to CASTPGDRGTDTQYF.

The chain links TRBV19 to TRBJ2-3; D is undetermined. V gave up 3 bases and J gave up 0 bases, with 13 bases separating them. Germline CDR1 and CDR2: LNHDA and SQIVND (reference sequence). This CDR3 is 16 amino acids long. This chain's CDR3 is CASSINGLISTDTQYF. The CDR3 region has the DNA TGTGCCAGTAGTATTAATGGGCTGATAAGCACAGATACGCAGTATTTT.

V usage is TRBV19 and J usage is TRBJ1-2, with D perhaps TRBD1 (5 bases). V was shortened by 6 bases and J by 8 bases, with 16 bases between the two germline ends. The CDR3 runs to 13 residues. CDR1 is LNHDA and CDR2 is SQIVND in the germline V gene (reference sequence). CDR3 coding DNA: TGTGCCAGTAGAACAGTGGGGACCTGGGGCTACACCTTC. Translating gives CASRTVGTWGYTF.

The chain carries TRBV4-3 and TRBJ2-7; the D gene could be TRBD1 or TRBD2 (5 bases each). CDR1 is LGHNA and CDR2 is YSLEER in the germline V gene. This CDR3 has 16 residues. Trimming stripped 1 base from V and 2 bases from J, with 15 bases between. The CDR3 DNA reads as TGCGCCAGCAGCCAAGGGGTCTGGGACGGACCCTACGAGCAGTACTTC. Its translation: CASSQGVWDGPYEQYF.

CDR3 in amino acids: CASSFSDNYGYTF. The CDR3 DNA reads TGTGCCAGCAGCTTCTCCGATAACTATGGCTACACCTTC. V is TRBV11-2 and J is TRBJ1-2; no definite D call. The germline gives CDR1 SGHAT, CDR2 FQNNGV. Trimming pared 3 bases from V and 1 base from J, leaving 6 bases between. The CDR3 has 13 residues.

The gene calls are TRBV5-1 and TRBJ2-1, with unresolved D. The CDR3 has 15 residues. Trimming left V 0 bases short and J 2 bases short, with 9 bases between. Germline V CDR1 and CDR2: SGHRS, YFSETQ. The CDR3 spells CASSLAMEPYNEQFF. In DNA, the CDR3 is TGCGCCAGCAGCTTGGCCATGGAGCCCTACAATGAGCAGTTCTTC.

The genes are TRBV2 and TRBJ2-3; D might be TRBD1 (6 bases). The V end was cut by 8 bases, the J end by 3 bases, with 12 bases between. The length of the CDR3 is 13 residues. CDR1 is SNHLY, CDR2 FYNNEI, per germline. CDR3 protein: CASEIQGTDTQYF. The CDR3 DNA is TGTGCCAGCGAGATCCAGGGGACAGATACGCAGTATTTT.

The CDR3 sequence is CASSGQGSEQYF. As DNA, the CDR3 is TGTGCCAGCAGTGGACAGGGCAGCGAGCAGTACTTC. The chain recombines TRBV28 with TRBJ2-7; 8 bases match TRBD1. The germline V gene encodes CDR1 MDHEN and CDR2 SYDVKM. The V gene end was trimmed by 5 bases and the J gene end by 6 bases; junction bases not matched to a gene: 3. The length of the CDR3 is 12 residues.

V gene TRBV28 combines with J gene TRBJ2-7, with 10 positions matching TRBD1. The CDR3 consists of 15 residues. CDR1 MDHEN and CDR2 SYDVKM come from the germline V gene. The ends lost 3 bases at V and 2 bases at J; junction bases unmatched: 4. The DNA for the CDR3 is TGTGCCAGCAGTTTGAGGGGGACAGGGGCCTACGAGCAGTACTTC. Translation gives CASSLRGTGAYEQYF.

As to this clone: One junction end does not reproduce the germline sequence, and a read error may be involved. The V gene is TRBV5-1, the J gene TRBJ1-4; 9 bases line up with TRBD1. CDR1 and CDR2 from the germline V gene are SGHRS and YFSETQ. This CDR3 region has 15 residues. CDR3 bases: TGCACCAGCAGCTTTACAGGGGGCACTAATGAAAAACTGTTTTTT. The encoded protein is CTSSFTGGTNEKLFF. The full variable domain, in which reference TRBV5-1 and TRBJ1-4 provide the parts outside the CDR3, is KAGVTQTPRYLIKTRGQQVTLSCSPISGHRSVSWYQQTPGQGLQFLFEYFSETQRNKGNFPGRFSGRQFSNSRSEMNVSTLELGDSALYLCTSSFTGGTNEKLFFGSGTQLSVL.

Here the CDR3 DNA reads TGTGCCACCAGCGACCCAAGGCGGCAATTGCGCACCGGGGAGCTGTTTTTT. It codes for CATSDPRRQLRTGELFF. This rearrangement joins TRBV15 to TRBJ2-2, with unresolved D. The CDR3 runs to 17 residues. Germline loops: CDR1 LNHNV, CDR2 YYDKDF (reference sequence). V was cut by 5 bases and J by 4 bases, with 20 bases left in between.

In DNA form, the CDR3 reads TGTGCCACCAGCAGAGTACAGGGGCAATTAGCCAAAAACATTCAGTACTTC. It yields the protein CATSRVQGQLAKNIQYF. The chain employs TRBV15 and TRBJ2-4; 7 bases line up with TRBD1. Germline trimming cut 1 base from V and 0 bases from J; bases unmatched to any gene: 6. Germline lookup yields CDR1 LNHNV and CDR2 YYDKDF (reference sequence). CDR3 size: 17 residues.

This clone was observed a single time. This chain links TRBV18 with TRBJ2-7; D unclear. V gave up 6 bases and J gave up 1 base, with 19 bases separating them. Germline assignment: CDR1 KGHSH and CDR2 LQKENI. This CDR3 region has 16 residues. CDR3 protein: CASSESGSLLSYEQYF. CDR3 DNA sequence: TGTGCCAGCTCGGAATCAGGTAGCCTTCTTTCCTACGAGCAGTACTTC. The whole variable domain, remainder taken from reference TRBV18 and TRBJ2-7, is NAGVMQNPRHLVRRRGQEARLRCSPMKGHSHVYWYRQLPEEGLKFMVYLQKENIIDESGMPKERFSAEFPKEGPSILRIQQVVRGDSAAYFCASSESGSLLSYEQYFGPGTRLTVT.

The V and J genes are TRBV7-2 and TRBJ1-2; D remains unclear. In germline, CDR1 is SGHTA, CDR2 FQGNSA. V was clipped by 4 bases and J by 1 base, with 7 bases between them. The CDR3 has 13 amino acids. The CDR3 loop reads CASSSDGNYGYTF. In DNA, the CDR3 is TGTGCCAGCAGCTCAGACGGTAACTATGGCTACACCTTC.

This chain links TRBV7-6 with TRBJ2-1; 8 nucleotides agree with TRBD2. J was trimmed by 8 bases and V by 0 bases; bases with no gene match: 12. The CDR3 length is 17 residues. The germline CDR1 and CDR2 sequences are SGHVS and FNYEAQ. CDR3 protein: CASSLAGHSSGWDEQFF. The CDR3 DNA reads TGTGCCAGCAGCTTAGCCGGACACTCTAGCGGGTGGGATGAGCAGTTCTTC.

The chain carries TRBV6-5 and TRBJ2-1; D might be TRBD1 (5 bases). Trimming stripped 0 bases from V and 7 bases from J, with 7 bases between. The CDR3 sequence is 13 residues long. Germline CDR1 and CDR2: MNHEY and SVGAGI. CDR3 region: CASSYSRQNEQFF. The CDR3 bases are TGTGCCAGCAGTTACTCCCGACAGAATGAGCAGTTCTTC.

The gene calls are TRBV4-3 and TRBJ2-1; a possible D gene is TRBD2 (7 bases). Germline CDR1 reads LGHNA; CDR2 reads YSLEER. CDR3 length: 17 residues. The ends were cut back, 1 base at V and 8 bases at J, with 21 bases in the middle. The CDR3 DNA reads TGCGCCAGCAGCCAAGGCCCGGTTGGGGGGGGCACGGATGAGCAGTTCTTC. Encoded protein: CASSQGPVGGGTDEQFF.

The J gene is TRBJ1-2, the V gene TRBV28; TRBD1 matches at 8 bases. CDR3 length: 14 residues. Losses at the gene ends were 4 bases for V and 2 bases for J; bases not matched to a gene: 3. Germline lookup yields CDR1 MDHEN and CDR2 SYDVKM. CDR3 sequence (DNA): TGTGCCAGCAGTTCGGACAGGGTCAACTATGGCTACACCTTC. It yields the protein CASSSDRVNYGYTF.

A few counts support this clone. V usage is TRBV7-9 and J usage is TRBJ1-5, with D perhaps TRBD1 (6 bases). Deletions cut 5 bases from V and 7 bases from J, with 18 bases between. This CDR3 contains 15 residues. Germline V gene lookup returns CDR1 SEHNR and CDR2 FQNEAQ (reference sequence). The CDR3 sequence is CASSLIGGAGQPQHF. For the CDR3, the DNA is TGTGCCAGCAGCCTTATTGGGGGGGCCGGCCAGCCCCAGCATTTT.

CDR3 loop: CASSKSTGASSYNEQFF. CDR3 DNA sequence: TGTGCCAGCAGTAAGTCGACAGGCGCGAGCTCCTACAATGAGCAGTTCTTC. This sequence joins TRBV9 and TRBJ2-1; D perhaps matches TRBD1 (6 bases). The CDR3 length is 17 residues. The germline gives CDR1 SGDLS, CDR2 YYNGEE. V lost 5 bases, J lost 0 bases, and 18 bases lay in between.

This clone turned up a few times. V usage is TRBV28 and J usage is TRBJ1-2, with no clear D. The germline CDR1 and CDR2 sequences are MDHEN and SYDVKM. The CDR3 spans 11 residues. The V and J ends lost 8 bases and 4 bases respectively, with 8 bases between them. The CDR3 DNA reads TGTGCCAGCCACAACCTCTATGGCTACACCTTC. It translates to CASHNLYGYTF.

The gene calls are TRBV6-6 and TRBJ1-5; D perhaps matches TRBD1 (5 bases). The germline V gene encodes CDR1 MNHNY and CDR2 SVGAGI (reference sequence). V dropped 6 bases and J dropped 0 bases, with 12 bases sitting between them. The CDR3 sequence is 15 residues long. This CDR3 is CASRTIRDSNQPQHF. In DNA, the CDR3 is TGTGCCAGCAGAACAATCAGGGATAGCAATCAGCCCCAGCATTTT.

The CDR3, as DNA: TGTGCCAGCAGCTTGACAGGGGGAACAGAGACCCAGTACTTC. Protein sequence: CASSLTGGTETQYF. The chain uses TRBV7-9 and TRBJ2-5; 9 nucleotides line up with TRBD1. Trimming cost V 3 bases and J 4 bases; bases outside gene matches: 3. The CDR3 runs to 14 residues. Germline V gives CDR1 SEHNR, CDR2 FQNEAQ (reference sequence). The full variable domain, in which reference TRBV7-9 and TRBJ2-5 provide the parts outside the CDR3, is DTGVSQNPRHKITKRGQNVTFRCDPISEHNRLYWYRQTLGQGPEFLTYFQNEAQLEKSRLLSDRFSAERPKGSFSTLEIQRTEQGDSAMYLCASSLTGGTETQYFGPGTRLLVL.

The chain joins TRBV7-2 to TRBJ1-5, with 10 nucleotides matching TRBD1. The germline gives CDR1 SGHTA, CDR2 FQGNSA. The CDR3 has 18 residues. V lost 4 bases, J lost 3 bases, and 12 bases stayed unmatched. The CDR3 region has the DNA TGTGCCAGCAGCTCCCGCTCCGGGACAGGGGCTCTCAATCAGCCCCAGCATTTT. Its translation is CASSSRSGTGALNQPQHF.

This sequence joins TRBV14 and TRBJ1-2, with D unresolved. Germline V gene lookup returns CDR1 SGHDN and CDR2 FVKESK. V lost 1 base, J lost 5 bases, and 11 bases lay in between. The CDR3 totals 14 residues. CDR3 sequence: CASSQGVGAYGYTF. CDR3 nucleotide sequence: TGTGCCAGCAGCCAAGGAGTGGGCGCGTATGGCTACACCTTC.

The rearrangement joins TRBV5-1 to TRBJ2-5, with D perhaps matching TRBD1 (6 bases). V lost 6 bases and J 2 bases, leaving 11 bases between the germline ends. CDR3 length equals 13 residues. Germline CDR1 reads SGHRS; CDR2 reads YFSETQ. The CDR3 region is CASKGQPQETQYF. The CDR3 DNA is TGCGCCAGCAAAGGACAGCCACAAGAGACCCAGTACTTC.

This clone was observed a few times. The chain has TRBV7-2 and TRBJ2-7; 9 bases match TRBD2. Germline CDR1 reads SGHTA; CDR2 reads FQGNSA. The V and J ends lost 5 bases and 3 bases, in that order; junction bases with no gene match: 11. This CDR3 has 16 amino acids. This CDR3 is CASSPHTSGHLYEQYF. The CDR3 region has the DNA TGTGCCAGCAGCCCTCATACTAGCGGGCACCTCTACGAGCAGTACTTC.

Only one count was recorded for this clone. The rearrangement links TRBV7-6 to TRBJ2-7; a possible D gene is TRBD1 (5 bases). The V and J ends lost 3 bases and 4 bases respectively, with 13 bases between them. The CDR3 has 14 amino acids. CDR1 and CDR2 (germline): SGHVS, FNYEAQ. The CDR3 sequence: CASSLTQGGYEQYF. In DNA, the CDR3 is TGTGCCAGCAGCTTGACTCAGGGCGGTTACGAGCAGTACTTC.

This rearrangement joins TRBV6-5 to TRBJ1-1; D is possibly TRBD1 (6 bases). The CDR3 has 15 amino acids. Trimming stripped 4 bases from V and 1 base from J, with 13 bases between. Germline CDR1 reads MNHEY; CDR2 reads SVGAGI. CDR3 coding DNA: TGTGCCAGCAGTTCTCAGGGGACGGGGAACACTGAAGCTTTCTTT. Amino acids: CASSSQGTGNTEAFF.